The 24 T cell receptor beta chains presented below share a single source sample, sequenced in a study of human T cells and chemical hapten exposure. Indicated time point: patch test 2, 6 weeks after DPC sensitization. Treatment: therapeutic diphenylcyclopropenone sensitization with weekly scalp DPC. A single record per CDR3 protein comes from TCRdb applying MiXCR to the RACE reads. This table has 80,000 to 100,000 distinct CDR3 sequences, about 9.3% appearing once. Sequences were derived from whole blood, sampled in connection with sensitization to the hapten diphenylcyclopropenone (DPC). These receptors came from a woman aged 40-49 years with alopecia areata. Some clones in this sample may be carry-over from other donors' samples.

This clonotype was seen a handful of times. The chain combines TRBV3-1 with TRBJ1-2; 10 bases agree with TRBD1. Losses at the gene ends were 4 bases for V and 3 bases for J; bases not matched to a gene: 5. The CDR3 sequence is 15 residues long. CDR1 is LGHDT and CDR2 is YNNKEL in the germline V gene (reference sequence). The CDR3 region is CASSPGTGVDYGYTF. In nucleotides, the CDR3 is TGTGCCAGCAGCCCTGGGACAGGGGTCGACTATGGCTACACCTTC.

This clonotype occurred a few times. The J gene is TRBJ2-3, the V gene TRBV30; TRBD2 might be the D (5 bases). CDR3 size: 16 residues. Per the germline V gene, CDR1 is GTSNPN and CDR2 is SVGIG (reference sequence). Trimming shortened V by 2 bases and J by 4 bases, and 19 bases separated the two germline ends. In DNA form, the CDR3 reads TGTGCCTGGAGTCCCCCCCCCGGGCGGCGGGCAGATACGCAGTATTTT. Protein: CAWSPPPGRRADTQYF.

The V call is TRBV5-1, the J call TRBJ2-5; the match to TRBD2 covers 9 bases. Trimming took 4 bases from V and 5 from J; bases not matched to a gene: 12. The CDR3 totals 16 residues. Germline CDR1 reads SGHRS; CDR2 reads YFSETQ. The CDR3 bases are TGCGCCAGCAGCCCCCTTGCGGGAGGGCCAGGGGAGACCCAGTACTTC. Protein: CASSPLAGGPGETQYF. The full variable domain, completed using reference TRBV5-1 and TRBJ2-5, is KAGVTQTPRYLIKTRGQQVTLSCSPISGHRSVSWYQQTPGQGLQFLFEYFSETQRNKGNFPGRFSGRQFSNSRSEMNVSTLELGDSALYLCASSPLAGGPGETQYFGPGTRLLVL.

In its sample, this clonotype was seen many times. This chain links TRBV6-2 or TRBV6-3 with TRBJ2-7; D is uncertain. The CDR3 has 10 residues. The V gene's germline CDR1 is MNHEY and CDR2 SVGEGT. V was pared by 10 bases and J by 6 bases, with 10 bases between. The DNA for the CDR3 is TGTGCCACCACAGCCCTCGAGCAGTACTTC. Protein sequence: CATTALEQYF.

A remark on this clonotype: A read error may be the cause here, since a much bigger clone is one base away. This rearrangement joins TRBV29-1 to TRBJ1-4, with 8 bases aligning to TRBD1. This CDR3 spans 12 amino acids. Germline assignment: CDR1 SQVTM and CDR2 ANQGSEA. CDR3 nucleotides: TGCAGCGCCGCAGGGGGCGCGGAAAAACTGTCTTTT. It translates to CSAAGGAEKLSF.

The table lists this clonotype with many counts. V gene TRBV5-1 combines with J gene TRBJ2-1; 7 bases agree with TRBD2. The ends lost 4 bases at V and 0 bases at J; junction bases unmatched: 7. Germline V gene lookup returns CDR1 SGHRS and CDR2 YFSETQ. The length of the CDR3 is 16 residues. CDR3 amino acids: CASSPGSGISYNEQFF. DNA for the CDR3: TGCGCCAGCAGCCCAGGAAGCGGGATCTCCTACAATGAGCAGTTCTTC.

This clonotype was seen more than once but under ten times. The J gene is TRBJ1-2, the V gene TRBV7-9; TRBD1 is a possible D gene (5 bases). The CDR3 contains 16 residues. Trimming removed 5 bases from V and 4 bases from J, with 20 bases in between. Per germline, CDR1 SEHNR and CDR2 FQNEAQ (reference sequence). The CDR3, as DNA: TGTGCCAGCAGCCTTATTACCGGGGCTCCCCTCTATGGCTACACCTTC. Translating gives CASSLITGAPLYGYTF.

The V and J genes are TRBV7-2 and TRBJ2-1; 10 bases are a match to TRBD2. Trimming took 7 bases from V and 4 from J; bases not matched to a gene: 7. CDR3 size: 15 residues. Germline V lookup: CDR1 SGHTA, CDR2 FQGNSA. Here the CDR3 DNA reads TGTGCCAGCACCGTGGGACTAGCGAAATACAATGAGCAGTTCTTC. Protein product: CASTVGLAKYNEQFF.

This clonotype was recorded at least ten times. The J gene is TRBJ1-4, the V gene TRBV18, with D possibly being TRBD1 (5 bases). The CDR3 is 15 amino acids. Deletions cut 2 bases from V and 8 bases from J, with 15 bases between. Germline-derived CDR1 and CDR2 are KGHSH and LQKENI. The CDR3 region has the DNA TGTGCCAGCTCACCAGATCGGGGGAGAAAGGAAAAACTGTTTTTT. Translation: CASSPDRGRKEKLFF.

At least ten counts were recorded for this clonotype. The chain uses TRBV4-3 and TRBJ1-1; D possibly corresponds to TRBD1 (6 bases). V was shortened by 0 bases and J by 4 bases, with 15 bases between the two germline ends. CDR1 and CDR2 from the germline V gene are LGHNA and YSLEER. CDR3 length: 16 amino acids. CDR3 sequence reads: CASSQEQGAFGTEAFF. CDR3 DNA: TGCGCCAGCAGCCAAGAACAGGGAGCTTTTGGCACTGAAGCTTTCTTT.

Here the CDR3 DNA reads TGCAGTGCAACTAGCGGGAGTGAAGAGACCCAGTACTTC. Protein sequence: CSATSGSEETQYF. The rearrangement uses TRBV20-1 and TRBJ2-5, with 11 bases matching TRBD2. CDR1 is DFQATT, CDR2 SNEGSKA, per germline (reference sequence). V dropped 6 bases and J dropped 3; count of bases not matched to a gene: 3. CDR3 size: 13 residues.

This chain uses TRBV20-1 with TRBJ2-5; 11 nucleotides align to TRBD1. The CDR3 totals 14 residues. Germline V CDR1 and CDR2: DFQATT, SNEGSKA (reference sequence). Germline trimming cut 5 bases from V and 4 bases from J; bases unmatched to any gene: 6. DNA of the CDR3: TGCAGTGCTGAACCGGGACAGGGGGGAGAGACCCAGTACTTC. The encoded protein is CSAEPGQGGETQYF.

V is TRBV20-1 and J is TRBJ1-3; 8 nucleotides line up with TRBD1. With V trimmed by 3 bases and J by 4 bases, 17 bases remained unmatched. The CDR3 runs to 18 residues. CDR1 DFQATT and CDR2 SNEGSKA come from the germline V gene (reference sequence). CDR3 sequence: CSASILISGPGGGNTIYF. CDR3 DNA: TGCAGTGCTAGTATACTTATATCCGGGCCAGGGGGCGGAAACACCATATATTTT.

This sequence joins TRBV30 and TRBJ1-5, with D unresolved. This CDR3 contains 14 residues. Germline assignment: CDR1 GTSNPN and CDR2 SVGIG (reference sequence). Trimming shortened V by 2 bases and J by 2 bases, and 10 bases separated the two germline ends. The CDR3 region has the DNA TGTGCCTGGAGTAAAGGCAGTGGCAATCAGCCCCAGCATTTT. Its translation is CAWSKGSGNQPQHF.

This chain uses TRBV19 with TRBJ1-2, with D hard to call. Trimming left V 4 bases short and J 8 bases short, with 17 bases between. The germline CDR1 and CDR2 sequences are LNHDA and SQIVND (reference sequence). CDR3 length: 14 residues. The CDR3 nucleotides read TGTGCCAGTAGTAATAACGGAGCGATGATCGGCTACACCTTC. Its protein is CASSNNGAMIGYTF. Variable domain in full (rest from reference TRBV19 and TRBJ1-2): DGGITQSPKYLFRKEGQNVTLSCEQNLNHDAMYWYRQDPGQGLRLIYYSQIVNDFQKGDIAEGYSVSREKKESFPLTVTSAQKNPTAFYLCASSNNGAMIGYTFGSGTRLTVV.

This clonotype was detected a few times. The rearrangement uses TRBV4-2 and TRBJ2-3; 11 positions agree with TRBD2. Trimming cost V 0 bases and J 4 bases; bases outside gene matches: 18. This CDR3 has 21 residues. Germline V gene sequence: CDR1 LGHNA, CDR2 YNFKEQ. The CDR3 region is CASSQDMTRGYSGRAPDTQYF. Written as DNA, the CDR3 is TGTGCCAGCAGCCAAGACATGACCCGTGGCTATAGCGGGAGGGCGCCAGATACGCAGTATTTT.

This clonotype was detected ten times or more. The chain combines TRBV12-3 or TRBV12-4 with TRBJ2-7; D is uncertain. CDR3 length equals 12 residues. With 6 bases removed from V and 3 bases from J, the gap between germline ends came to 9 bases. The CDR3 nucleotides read TGTGCCAGCAGAAGTGACCGCTACGAGCAGTACTTC. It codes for CASRSDRYEQYF.

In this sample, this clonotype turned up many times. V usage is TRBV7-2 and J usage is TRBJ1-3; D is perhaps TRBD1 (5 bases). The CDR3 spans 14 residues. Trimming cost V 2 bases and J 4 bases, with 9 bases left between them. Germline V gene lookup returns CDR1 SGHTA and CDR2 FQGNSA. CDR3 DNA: TGTGCCAGCAGCTTACAGGGACCCGGAAACACCATATATTTT. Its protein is CASSLQGPGNTIYF.

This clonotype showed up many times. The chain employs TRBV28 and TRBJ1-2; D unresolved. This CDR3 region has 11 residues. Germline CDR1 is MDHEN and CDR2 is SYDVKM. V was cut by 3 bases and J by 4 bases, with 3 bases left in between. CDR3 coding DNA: TGTGCCAGCAGTTTTGTCTATGGCTACACCTTC. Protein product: CASSFVYGYTF.

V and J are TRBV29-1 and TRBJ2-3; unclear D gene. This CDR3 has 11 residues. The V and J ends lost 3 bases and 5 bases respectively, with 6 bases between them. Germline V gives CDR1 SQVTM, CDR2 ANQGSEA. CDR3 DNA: TGCAGCGTTGAGGTCGGAGATACGCAGTATTTT. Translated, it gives CSVEVGDTQYF.

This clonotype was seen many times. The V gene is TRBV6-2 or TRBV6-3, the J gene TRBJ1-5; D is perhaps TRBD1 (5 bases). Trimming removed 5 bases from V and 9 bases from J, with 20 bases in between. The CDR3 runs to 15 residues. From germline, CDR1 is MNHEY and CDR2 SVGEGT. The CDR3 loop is CASSLGLTVITPQHF. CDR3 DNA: TGTGCCAGCAGTCTTGGGCTGACAGTCATTACGCCCCAGCATTTT.

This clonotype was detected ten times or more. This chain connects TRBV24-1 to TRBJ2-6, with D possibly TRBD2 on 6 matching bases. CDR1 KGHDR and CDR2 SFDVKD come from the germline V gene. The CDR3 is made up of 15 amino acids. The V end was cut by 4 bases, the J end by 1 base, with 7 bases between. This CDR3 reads CATSEEGSGANVLTF. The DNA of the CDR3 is TGTGCCACCAGTGAGGAGGGTTCTGGGGCCAACGTCCTGACTTTC.

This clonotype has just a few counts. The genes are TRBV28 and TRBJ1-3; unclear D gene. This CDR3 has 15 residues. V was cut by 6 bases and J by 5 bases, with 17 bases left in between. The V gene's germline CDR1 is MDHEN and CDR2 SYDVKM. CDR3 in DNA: TGTGCCAGCAGCCCGCCCCGGCGTATGAGAAACACCATATATTTT. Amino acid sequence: CASSPPRRMRNTIYF. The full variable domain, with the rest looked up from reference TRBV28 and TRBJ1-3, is DVKVTQSSRYLVKRTGEKVFLECVQDMDHENMFWYRQDPGLGLRLIYFSYDVKMKEKGDIPEGYSVSREKKERFSLILESASTNQTSMYLCASSPPRRMRNTIYFGEGSWLTVV.

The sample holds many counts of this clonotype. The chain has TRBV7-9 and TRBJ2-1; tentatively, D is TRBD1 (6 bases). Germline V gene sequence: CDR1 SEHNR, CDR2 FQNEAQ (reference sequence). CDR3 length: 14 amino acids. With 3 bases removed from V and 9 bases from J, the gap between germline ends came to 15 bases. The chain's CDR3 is CASSFWTVQAEQFF. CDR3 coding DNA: TGTGCCAGCAGCTTTTGGACAGTCCAGGCTGAGCAGTTCTTC. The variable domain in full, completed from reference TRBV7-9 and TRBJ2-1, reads DTGVSQNPRHKITKRGQNVTFRCDPISEHNRLYWYRQTLGQGPEFLTYFQNEAQLEKSRLLSDRFSAERPKGSFSTLEIQRTEQGDSAMYLCASSFWTVQAEQFFGPGTRLTVL.